This T cell receptor (beta chain) was sequenced for a study of blood T cell repertoires in COVID-19. Study details: Samples came from the United States, Italy and Spain, spanning acute and convalescent COVID-19.

The CDR3 contains 17 residues. Trimming at V came to 1 base and at J to 5 bases, leaving 10 bases not matched to a gene. Germline values: CDR1 SGHAT, CDR2 FQNNGV. Seattle patient enrollment occurred during active infection, with longitudinal follow-up thereafter. Original methodology: Reference gene primers were amplified, and this amplification served to estimate nucleated cell counts. TCRdb's table, derived via immunoSEQ multiplex PCR, lists solely in-frame clones and lacks some. The V and J calls and the clone size are those of that table, but D and trimming were determined from the DNA. Of more than 85,000 clones listed, approximately 90% were seen once; the top ten hold 4.2%.

V and J are TRBV11-2 and TRBJ2-3, with 9 bases aligning to TRBD2. The TCR originated in a human donor with COVID-19, enrolled during active disease. The donor label of this sample is uncertain. Sequenced sample: peripheral blood. Written as DNA, the CDR3 is TGTGCCAGCAGCTTAGGTGACGGCGGGGGGGCGGTAGATACGCAGTATTTT. Translating it yields CASSLGDGGGAVDTQYF.